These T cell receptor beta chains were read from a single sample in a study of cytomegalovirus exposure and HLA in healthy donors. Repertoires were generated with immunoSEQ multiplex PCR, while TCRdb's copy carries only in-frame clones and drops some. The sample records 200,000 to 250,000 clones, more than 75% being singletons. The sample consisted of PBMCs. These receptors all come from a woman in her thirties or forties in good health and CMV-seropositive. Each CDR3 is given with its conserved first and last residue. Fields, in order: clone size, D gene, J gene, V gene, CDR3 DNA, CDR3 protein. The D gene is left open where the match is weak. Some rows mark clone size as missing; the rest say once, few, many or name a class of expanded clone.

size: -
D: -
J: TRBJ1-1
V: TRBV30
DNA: TGTGCCTGGAGTGCCCCTATATCGGAAGCTTTCTTT
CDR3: CAWSAPISEAFF

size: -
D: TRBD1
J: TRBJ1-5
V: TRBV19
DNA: TGTGCCAGTACAACAGGGGTTAGCAATCAGCCCCAGCATTTT
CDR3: CASTTGVSNQPQHF

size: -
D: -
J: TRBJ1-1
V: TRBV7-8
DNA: TGTGCCAGCAGCTTAGTTAATGAAGCTTTCTTT
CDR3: CASSLVNEAFF

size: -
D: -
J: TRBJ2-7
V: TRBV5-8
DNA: TGTGCCAGCAGCTTGGCCCTCGAGGACACCTACGAGCAGTACTTC
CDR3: CASSLALEDTYEQYF

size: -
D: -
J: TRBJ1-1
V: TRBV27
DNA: TGTGCCAGCAGTTTAGTCGACAGAAACACTGAAGCTTTCTTT
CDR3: CASSLVDRNTEAFF

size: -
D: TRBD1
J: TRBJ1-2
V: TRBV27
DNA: TGTGCCAGCGGACCGGGACAGGGCTCTGGCTACACCTTC
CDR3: CASGPGQGSGYTF

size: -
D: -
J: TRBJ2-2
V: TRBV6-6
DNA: TGTGCCAGCCGACAATATCTCGGACAGCCCGGGGAGCTGTTTTTT
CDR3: CASRQYLGQPGELFF

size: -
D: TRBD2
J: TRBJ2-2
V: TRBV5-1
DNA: TGCGCCAGCAGCACCCTCCGGGGGGGCCCTAACACCGGGGAGCTGTTTTTT
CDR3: CASSTLRGGPNTGELFF

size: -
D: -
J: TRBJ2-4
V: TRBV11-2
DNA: TGTGCCAGCAGCTTAGAACGGGGAACAGCCAAAAACATTCAGTACTTC
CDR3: CASSLERGTAKNIQYF

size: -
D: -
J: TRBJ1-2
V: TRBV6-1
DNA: TGTGCCAGCAGCCCCCTAGGGAGACGCGGCTACACCTTC
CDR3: CASSPLGRRGYTF

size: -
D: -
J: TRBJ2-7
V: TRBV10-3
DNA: TGTGCCATCAGCTCTGGCCCAGGTGAGTCCTACGAGCAGTACTTC
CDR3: CAISSGPGESYEQYF

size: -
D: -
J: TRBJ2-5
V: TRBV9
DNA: TGTGCCAGCAGCGTAGATGCAGTTGGCGGGCAGTACTTC
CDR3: CASSVDAVGGQYF

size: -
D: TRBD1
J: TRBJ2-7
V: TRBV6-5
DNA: TGTGCCAGCAGGCCCGGGACAGGGGGTCTATACGAGCAGTACTTC
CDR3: CASRPGTGGLYEQYF

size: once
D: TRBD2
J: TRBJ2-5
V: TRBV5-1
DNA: TGCGCCAGCAGCTTTAGCGGGGGACCGAAAGAGACCCAGTACTTC
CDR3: CASSFSGGPKETQYF

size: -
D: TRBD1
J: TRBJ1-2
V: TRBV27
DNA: TGTGCCAGCAGTGACAGACAGGGTAAGGTCGGCTACACCTTC
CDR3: CASSDRQGKVGYTF

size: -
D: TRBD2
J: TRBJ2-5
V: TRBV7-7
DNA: TGTGCCAGCAGCCTTGAGCGGGAGGGAGGGCCCCAGTACTTC
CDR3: CASSLEREGGPQYF

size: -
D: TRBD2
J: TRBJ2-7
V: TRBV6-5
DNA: TGTGCCAGCAGTTATTCGGGGAGCGGGAGGGCCTACGAGCAGTACTTC
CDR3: CASSYSGSGRAYEQYF

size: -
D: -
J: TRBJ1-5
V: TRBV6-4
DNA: TGTGCCAGCAGTGTCTCCTACAATCAGCCCCAGCATTTT
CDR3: CASSVSYNQPQHF

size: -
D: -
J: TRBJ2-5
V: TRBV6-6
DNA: TGTGCCAGCAGCAGACAGACAGGATCTGAAGAGACCCAGTACTTC
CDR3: CASSRQTGSEETQYF

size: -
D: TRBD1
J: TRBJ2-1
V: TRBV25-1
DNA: TGTGCCAGCAGGAGATCCGGGACAGCAAATGAGCAGTTCTTC
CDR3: CASRRSGTANEQFF

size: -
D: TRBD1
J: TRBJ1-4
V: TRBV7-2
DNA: TGTGCCAGCAGCTTAGTAGGGGGCAATGAAAAACTGTTTTTT
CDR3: CASSLVGGNEKLFF

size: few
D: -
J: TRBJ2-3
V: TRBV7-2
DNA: TGTGCCAGCAGCTTAAATCAGATTACGCAGTATTTT
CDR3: CASSLNQITQYF

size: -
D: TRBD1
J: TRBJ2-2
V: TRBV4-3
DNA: TGCGCCAGCAGCCAAGGCAGGGGGACCGGGGAGCTGTTTTTT
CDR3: CASSQGRGTGELFF

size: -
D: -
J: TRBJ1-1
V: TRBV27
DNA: TGTGCCAGCAGTCACCAACAGTACACTGAAGCTTTCTTT
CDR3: CASSHQQYTEAFF

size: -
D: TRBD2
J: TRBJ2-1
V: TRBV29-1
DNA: TGCAGCGTCGCTCGACTAGCGGGAGGGCCGTATGAGCAGTTCTTC
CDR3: CSVARLAGGPYEQFF

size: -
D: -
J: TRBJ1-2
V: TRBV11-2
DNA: TGTGCCAGCAGCTTTCAGGGGCGGACCGGTGGCTACACCTTC
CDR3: CASSFQGRTGGYTF

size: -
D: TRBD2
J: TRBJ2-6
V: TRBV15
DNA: TGTGCCACCACTGGCGGGAGAGCTGGGGCCAACGTCCTGACTTTC
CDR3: CATTGGRAGANVLTF

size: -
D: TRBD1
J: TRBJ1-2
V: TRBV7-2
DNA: TGTGCCAGCAGCTCCCACAGGGGAAACTATGGCTACACCTTC
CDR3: CASSSHRGNYGYTF

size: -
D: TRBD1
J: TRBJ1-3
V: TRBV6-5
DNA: TGTGCCAGCGAGGACAGGGGGGGAAACACCATATATTTT
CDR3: CASEDRGGNTIYF

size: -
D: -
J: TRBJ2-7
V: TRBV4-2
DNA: TGTGCCAGCAGCCAAGATCTTACGGGAGCCCAATACGAGCAGTACTTC
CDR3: CASSQDLTGAQYEQYF